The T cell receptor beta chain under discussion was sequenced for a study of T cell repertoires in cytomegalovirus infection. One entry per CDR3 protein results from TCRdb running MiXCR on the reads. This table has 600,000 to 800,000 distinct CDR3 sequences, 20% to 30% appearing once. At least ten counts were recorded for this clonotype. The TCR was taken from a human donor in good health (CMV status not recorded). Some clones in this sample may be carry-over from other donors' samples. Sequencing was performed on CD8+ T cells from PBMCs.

CDR3 sequence (DNA): TGTGCCAGCAGTTTCCCACCGCGGGGAGGCACTGAAGCTTTCTTT. This sequence encodes CASSFPPRGGTEAFF. This chain joins TRBV6-2 or TRBV6-3 and TRBJ1-1; D uncertain. This CDR3 is 15 amino acids long. The V gene lost 4 bases and the J gene lost 4 bases, with 16 bases spanning the gap. Germline V gene lookup returns CDR1 MNHEY and CDR2 SVGEGT.